The present entry profiles one T cell receptor beta chain with its context. The data stem from a study of T cell responses to AZD1222 COVID-19 vaccine. CDR3 length equals 13 residues. Germline CDR1 reads KGHDR; CDR2 reads SFDVKD. Trimming removed 2 bases from V and 6 bases from J, with 10 bases in between. Method: immunoSEQ multiplex PCR; TCRdb's copy keeps in-frame clones and lacks some. The repertoire includes about 160,000 clones, about 90% of them detected once, and about 1.9% sits in the top ten. The chain recombines TRBV24-1 with TRBJ2-7, with a weak D call TRBD1 (5 bases). The sequence was obtained from an adult in good health. Specimen: peripheral blood, collected on day 0 of AZD1222 vaccination. The CDR3 sequence is CATSDWRRGEQYF. As DNA, the CDR3 is TGTGCCACCAGTGATTGGCGAAGGGGCGAGCAGTACTTC.